Below are 8 T cell receptor beta chains sequenced from a single sample in a study of shared clonotypes between healthy human individuals. Using immunoSEQ multiplex PCR, the repertoire was profiled, and TCRdb retains in-frame clones only, with some absent. The sample includes approximately 2.4 million clones, about 94% of them seen just once. The specimen sequenced was naive CD4+ T cells sorted from blood. The subset: CD45RA+ positively selected. Source of these receptors: a man between 18 and 29 years old in good health.

Of note for this clone: Within the sample, other DNA sequences also encode this same CDR3. The CDR3 nucleotides read TGTGCCAGCAGCTTAGACAGCTCCTATAATTCACCCCTCCACTTT. As protein: CASSLDSSYNSPLHF. The chain employs TRBV7-6 and TRBJ1-6; D unclear. V shed 1 base and J shed 0 bases, with 4 bases lying between them. Germline CDR1 and CDR2: SGHVS and FNYEAQ. The CDR3 covers 15 residues.

V and J are TRBV6-1 and TRBJ2-3; TRBD1 is a possible D gene (5 bases). Germline lookup yields CDR1 MNHNS and CDR2 SASEGT. The CDR3 totals 14 residues. V was trimmed by 4 bases and J by 2 bases, leaving 10 bases between them. The CDR3 DNA follows: TGTGCCAGCAGTGGGCAGGGATACACAGATACGCAGTATTTT. Translating it yields CASSGQGYTDTQYF.

The chain has TRBV18 and TRBJ1-5; 9 nucleotides align to TRBD1. This CDR3 is 16 amino acids long. Germline V gene data show CDR1 as KGHSH and CDR2 as LQKENI. J lost 6 bases, V lost 6 bases, and 12 bases had no gene match. The CDR3 sequence is CASSSSGTGQGQPQHF. Written as DNA, the CDR3 is TGTGCCAGCTCGTCCTCCGGGACAGGGCAGGGTCAGCCCCAGCATTTT.

The rearrangement joins TRBV12-5 to TRBJ1-5; D uncertain. There are 17 residues in the CDR3. Germline CDR1 is LGHNT and CDR2 is FRNRAP. Trimming left V 0 bases short and J 3 bases short, with 15 bases between. CDR3 amino acids: CASGLVLGRDNNQPQHF. The CDR3 bases are TGTGCTAGTGGTTTGGTACTTGGTAGGGATAACAATCAGCCCCAGCATTTT.

The rearrangement uses TRBV19 and TRBJ2-2; 8 nucleotides agree with TRBD1. J was trimmed by 3 bases and V by 5 bases; bases with no gene match: 8. CDR3 length: 16 amino acids. Germline V CDR1 and CDR2: LNHDA, SQIVND (reference sequence). CDR3 in amino acids: CASSARDRLYTGELFF. DNA for the CDR3: TGTGCCAGTAGTGCCCGGGACAGGCTGTACACCGGGGAGCTGTTTTTT.

V and J are TRBV19 and TRBJ1-5, with 12 bases matching TRBD1. Germline trimming cut 6 bases from V and 7 bases from J; bases unmatched to any gene: 7. In germline, CDR1 is LNHDA, CDR2 SQIVND (reference sequence). CDR3 length: 15 amino acids. The CDR3 protein is CASRVGQGAWQPQHF. CDR3 DNA: TGTGCCAGTAGAGTGGGACAGGGGGCTTGGCAGCCCCAGCATTTT.

The genes are TRBV2 and TRBJ1-5; D call uncertain. CDR1 is SNHLY and CDR2 is FYNNEI in the germline V gene. This CDR3 spans 14 amino acids. The V end was cut by 4 bases, the J end by 6 bases, with 13 bases between. The CDR3 DNA follows: TGTGCCAGCAGTGGCCCACTATTAGGTCAGCCCCAGCATTTT. Translated, it gives CASSGPLLGQPQHF.

The genes are TRBV30 and TRBJ1-2; no firm D call. Between the trimmed V and J ends, which lost 0 bases and 7 bases, there was a span of 6 bases. In germline, CDR1 is GTSNPN, CDR2 SVGIG (reference sequence). This CDR3 contains 11 residues. The CDR3 loop is CAWSVYGGYTF. CDR3 bases: TGTGCCTGGAGTGTTTACGGTGGCTACACCTTC.